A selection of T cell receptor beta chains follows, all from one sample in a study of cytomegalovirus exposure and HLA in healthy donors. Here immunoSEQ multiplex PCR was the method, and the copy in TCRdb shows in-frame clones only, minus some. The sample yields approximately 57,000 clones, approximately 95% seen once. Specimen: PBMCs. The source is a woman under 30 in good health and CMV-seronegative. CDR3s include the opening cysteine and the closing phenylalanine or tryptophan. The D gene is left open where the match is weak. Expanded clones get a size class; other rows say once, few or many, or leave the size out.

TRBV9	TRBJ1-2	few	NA	CASSGRGGYGYTF	TGTGCCAGCAGCGGCCGGGGTGGCTATGGCTACACCTTC
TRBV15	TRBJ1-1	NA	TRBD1	CATSRQGGGLEAFF	TGTGCCACCAGCAGGCAGGGGGGCGGACTTGAAGCTTTCTTT
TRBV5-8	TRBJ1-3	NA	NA	CASSPGIDGGNTIYF	TGTGCCAGCAGCCCCGGGATCGATGGTGGAAACACCATATATTTT
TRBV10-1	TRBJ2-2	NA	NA	CASSEHQGFGELFF	TGCGCCAGCAGTGAACATCAGGGTTTCGGGGAGCTGTTTTTT
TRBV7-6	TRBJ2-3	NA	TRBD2	CASSLEASGSTDTQYF	TGTGCCAGCAGCTTAGAAGCTAGCGGAAGCACAGATACGCAGTATTTT
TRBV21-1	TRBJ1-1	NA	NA	CASSEKGGSSGGLNTEAFF	TGTGCCAGCAGCGAAAAAGGGGGTTCGTCAGGGGGCTTGAACACTGAAGCTTTCTTT
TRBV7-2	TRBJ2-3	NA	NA	CASSFSRGTVADTQYF	TGTGCCAGCAGCTTCTCCCGCGGGACAGTCGCAGATACGCAGTATTTT
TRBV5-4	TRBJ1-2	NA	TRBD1	CASRPTDRAGYTF	TGTGCCAGCAGGCCGACCGACAGGGCGGGCTACACCTTC
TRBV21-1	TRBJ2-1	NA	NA	CASSDWRGLCEQFF	TGTGCCAGCAGCGACTGGCGGGGGCTCTGTGAGCAGTTCTTC
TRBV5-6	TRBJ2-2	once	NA	CASSLAIRGRELFF	TGTGCCAGCAGCTTGGCTATCAGGGGAAGGGAGCTGTTTTTT
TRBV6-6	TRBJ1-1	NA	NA	CASERGQIAEAFF	TGTGCCAGCGAACGAGGCCAGATCGCTGAAGCTTTCTTT
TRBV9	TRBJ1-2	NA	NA	CASSDESGSFYGYTF	TGTGCCAGCAGCGACGAAAGCGGGTCATTCTATGGCTACACCTTC
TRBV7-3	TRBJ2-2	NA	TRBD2	CASSPTLAGGHTGELFF	TGTGCCAGCAGCCCCACACTAGCGGGGGGGCATACCGGGGAGCTGTTTTTT
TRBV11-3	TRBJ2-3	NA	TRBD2	CASSFPGSGRRRDTQYF	TGTGCCAGCAGCTTCCCGGGTAGCGGGAGGCGCCGCGATACGCAGTATTTT
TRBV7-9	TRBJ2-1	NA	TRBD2	CASSPRTSGGPRSYNEQFF	TGTGCCAGCAGCCCGAGGACTAGCGGGGGGCCCCGCTCCTACAATGAGCAGTTCTTC
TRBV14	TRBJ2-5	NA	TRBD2	CASRGTSGEETQYF	TGTGCCAGCAGGGGGACTAGCGGGGAGGAGACCCAGTACTTC
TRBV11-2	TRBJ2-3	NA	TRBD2	CASSLGERGGGDTQYF	TGTGCCAGCTCCCTCGGGGAGCGGGGGGGCGGAGATACGCAGTATTTT
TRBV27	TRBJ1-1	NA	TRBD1	CASRAGQGVNTEAFF	TGTGCCAGCAGGGCAGGACAGGGGGTGAACACTGAAGCTTTCTTT
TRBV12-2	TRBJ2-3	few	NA	CASRSRTSARDTQYF	TGTGCAAGTCGCTCAAGGACTAGCGCCCGAGATACGCAGTATTTT
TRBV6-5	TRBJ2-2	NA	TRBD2	CASSYSGGYTGELFF	TGTGCCAGCAGTTACTCGGGGGGGTACACCGGGGAGCTGTTTTTT
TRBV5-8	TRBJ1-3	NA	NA	CASSLRGLGGNTIYF	TGTGCCAGCAGCTTGCGGGGTCTTGGGGGAAACACCATATATTTT
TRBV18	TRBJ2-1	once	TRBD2	CASSPLGLAGGMANEQFF	TGTGCCAGCTCACCATTAGGACTAGCGGGAGGAATGGCGAATGAGCAGTTCTTC
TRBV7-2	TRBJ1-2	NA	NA	CASSLGAAEGGYTF	TGTGCCAGCAGCTTAGGTGCAGCCGAGGGTGGCTACACCTTC
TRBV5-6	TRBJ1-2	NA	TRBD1	CASSLTGTGPGYTF	TGTGCCAGCAGCCTCACCGGGACAGGGCCTGGCTACACCTTC
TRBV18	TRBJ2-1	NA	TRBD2	CASSRSAGGANEQFF	TGTGCCAGCTCACGATCAGCGGGGGGAGCCAATGAGCAGTTCTTC
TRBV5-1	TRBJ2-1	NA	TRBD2	CASSRLAGDNEQFF	TGCGCCAGCAGCCGACTAGCGGGGGATAATGAGCAGTTCTTC
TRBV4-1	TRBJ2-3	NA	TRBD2	CASSPPIAGVGTDTQYF	TGCGCCAGCAGCCCCCCCATAGCGGGAGTTGGCACAGATACGCAGTATTTT
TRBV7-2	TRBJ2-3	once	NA	CASSLEWGRTDTQYF	TGTGCCAGCAGCTTAGAATGGGGGAGGACAGATACGCAGTATTTT
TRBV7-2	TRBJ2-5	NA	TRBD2	CASSSSGTTEETQYF	TGTGCCAGCAGCTCTAGCGGGACCACAGAAGAGACCCAGTACTTC
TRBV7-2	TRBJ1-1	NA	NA	CASSLVRGSEAFF	TGTGCCAGCAGCTTAGTAAGAGGGAGTGAAGCTTTCTTT
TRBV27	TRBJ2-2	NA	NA	CASSLVTANTGELFF	TGTGCCAGCAGTTTAGTGACAGCGAACACCGGGGAGCTGTTTTTT
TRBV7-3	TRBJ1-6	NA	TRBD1	CASSLWGQGDSPLHF	TGTGCCAGCAGCTTGTGGGGACAGGGTGATTCACCCCTCCACTTT
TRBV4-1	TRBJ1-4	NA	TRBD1	CASSQDPLTGGREKLFF	TGCGCCAGCAGCCAGGATCCTTTGACAGGGGGACGCGAAAAACTGTTTTTT
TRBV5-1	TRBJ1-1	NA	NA	CASSIPGADTEAFF	TGCGCCAGCAGCATTCCAGGGGCGGACACTGAAGCTTTCTTT
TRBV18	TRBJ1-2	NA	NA	CASSPKDTPLGYTF	TGTGCCAGCTCACCAAAGGACACCCCACTTGGCTACACCTTC
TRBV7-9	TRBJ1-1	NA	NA	CASSLGEANTEAFF	TGTGCCAGCAGCTTAGGGGAGGCGAACACTGAAGCTTTCTTT
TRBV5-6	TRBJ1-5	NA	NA	CASSFSQGLGNQPQHF	TGTGCCAGCAGCTTCAGTCAGGGACTGGGCAATCAGCCCCAGCATTTT
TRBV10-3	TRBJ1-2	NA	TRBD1	CAISGTGVSGYTF	TGTGCCATCAGTGGGACAGGGGTATCTGGCTACACCTTC
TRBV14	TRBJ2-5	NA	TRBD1	CASSARDRGQETQYF	TGTGCCAGCTCCGCCCGGGACAGGGGTCAAGAGACCCAGTACTTC
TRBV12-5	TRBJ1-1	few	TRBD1	CASGPINRGLGVNTEAFF	TGTGCTAGTGGCCCCATTAACAGGGGGCTTGGGGTTAACACTGAAGCTTTCTTT
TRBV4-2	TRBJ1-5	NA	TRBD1	CASRNPGQDNQPQHF	TGTGCCAGCAGAAACCCCGGACAGGACAATCAGCCCCAGCATTTT
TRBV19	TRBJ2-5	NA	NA	CASSGAGIKETQYF	TGTGCCAGTAGTGGGGCAGGGATTAAAGAGACCCAGTACTTC